A single sample gave rise to the 6 T cell receptor beta chains below, sequenced in a study of blood T cell repertoires in COVID-19. Sequencing was performed with immunoSEQ multiplex PCR; in TCRdb, only in-frame clones are kept and a portion is missing. This sample carries roughly 200,000 clones, more than 70% of them seen once, and the ten largest clones take roughly 8.2%. The sample comprised peripheral blood. These receptors all stem from a woman aged 55-69 years with acute or convalescent COVID-19.

J is TRBJ2-5 and V is TRBV7-6; 10 bases align to TRBD1. Trimming took 5 bases from V and 5 from J; bases not matched to a gene: 11. The CDR3 contains 16 residues. Germline CDR1 and CDR2: SGHVS and FNYEAQ. CDR3 coding DNA: TGTGCCAGCAGCCCCTTAATGGGACAGGGGATCGAGACCCAGTACTTC. This gives the protein CASSPLMGQGIETQYF. Full variable domain (rest looked up from reference TRBV7-6 and TRBJ2-5): GAGVSQSPRYKVTKRGQDVALRCDPISGHVSLYWYRQALGQGPEFLTYFNYEAQQDKSGLPNDRFSAERPEGSISTLTIQRTEQRDSAMYRCASSPLMGQGIETQYFGPGTRLLVL.

The chain recombines TRBV14 with TRBJ1-6; no reliable D call. The CDR3 runs 16 residues. The germline CDR1 and CDR2 sequences are SGHDN and FVKESK. V was clipped by 1 base and J by 7 bases, with 14 bases between them. Here the CDR3 reads CASSQGTGTTNSPLHF. In DNA, the CDR3 is TGTGCCAGCAGCCAAGGAACCGGAACGACAAATTCACCCCTCCACTTT.

The chain links TRBV5-1 to TRBJ2-3; 8 nucleotides match TRBD2. The CDR3 has 13 amino acids. Germline assignment: CDR1 SGHRS and CDR2 YFSETQ. Unmatched junction bases numbered 0, after V lost 6 bases and J lost 0 bases. CDR3 nucleotides: TGCGCCAGCACTAGCGGGAGCACAGATACGCAGTATTTT. Translating gives CASTSGSTDTQYF.

The chain carries TRBV6-5 and TRBJ1-1; D is unclear. This CDR3 spans 15 amino acids. V lost 0 bases and J 1 base, leaving 9 bases between the germline ends. Germline V CDR1 and CDR2: MNHEY, SVGAGI. CDR3 sequence reads: CASSYSPGGNTEAFF. Here the CDR3 DNA reads TGTGCCAGCAGTTACTCGCCAGGTGGGAACACTGAAGCTTTCTTT.

The chain combines TRBV25-1 with TRBJ1-2; D is possibly TRBD1 (6 bases). The V gene's germline CDR1 is MGHDK and CDR2 SYGVNS. Trimming removed 4 bases from V and 6 bases from J, with 18 bases in between. The CDR3 consists of 15 residues. CDR3 in amino acids: CASSGPSRGKDGYTF. CDR3 nucleotide sequence: TGTGCCAGCAGTGGCCCCTCCAGGGGTAAGGATGGCTACACCTTC.

This chain uses TRBV4-1 with TRBJ2-7; 8 nucleotides agree with TRBD2. The trim removed 1 base at V and 0 bases at J, leaving 2 bases unmatched. This CDR3 is built from 15 residues. The V gene's germline CDR1 is MGHRA and CDR2 YSYEKL. The CDR3 nucleotides read TGCGCCAGCAGCCAAGGACTAGCGCGCTCCTACGAGCAGTACGTC. Its protein product is CASSQGLARSYEQYV.